This entry describes one T cell receptor (beta chain). Its matching antigen is unknown. After removal of 10 bases from V and 1 base from J, the junction contained 5 bases not matched to a gene. The CDR3 spans 13 residues. The source of the sample is a study of CD8+CD57+ T cells in acquired aplastic anemia. Turning to the study itself: Sorted CD4+ and CD8+ cells gave an average of about 3 ug of DNA. Study observations and caveats: The number of CD8+ CDR3 sequences shared by patients and controls was twenty-nine.

Genomic DNA, the template, was used for profiling of the TCR beta VDJ and CDR3. TCRdb re-called the reads with MiXCR, one entry per CDR3 protein. The profile shows approximately 380,000 distinct CDR3 sequences, around 68% of them singletons. V gene TRBV12-3 or TRBV12-4 combines with J gene TRBJ2-3; 7 bases map to TRBD2. This TCR was recovered from a human donor in good health, serving as a control. What was sequenced was sorted CD4+, CD8+, or CD8+CD57+ T cells (not recorded which) from PBMCs. CDR3 protein: CATMGGGTDTQYF. Written as DNA, the CDR3 is TGTGCCACCATGGGGGGGGGCACAGATACGCAGTATTTT.